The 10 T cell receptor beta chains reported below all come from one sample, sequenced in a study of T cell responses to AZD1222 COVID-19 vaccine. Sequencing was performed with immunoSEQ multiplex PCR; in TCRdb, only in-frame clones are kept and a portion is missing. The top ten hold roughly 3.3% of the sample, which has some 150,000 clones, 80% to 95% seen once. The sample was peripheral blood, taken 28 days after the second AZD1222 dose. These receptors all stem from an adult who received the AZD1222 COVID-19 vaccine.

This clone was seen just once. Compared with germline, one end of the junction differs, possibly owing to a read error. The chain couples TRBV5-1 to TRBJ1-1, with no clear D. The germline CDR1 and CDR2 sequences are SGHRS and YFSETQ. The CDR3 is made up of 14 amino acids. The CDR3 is CAGSLDGEATEAFF. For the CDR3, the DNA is TGCGCCGGCAGCCTCGACGGAGAGGCCACTGAAGCTTTCTTT.

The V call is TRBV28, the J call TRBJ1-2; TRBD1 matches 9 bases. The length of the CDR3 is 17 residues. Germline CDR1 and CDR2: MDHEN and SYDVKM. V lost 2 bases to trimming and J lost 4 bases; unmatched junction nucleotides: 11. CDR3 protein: CASSLPGQGSHGYGYTF. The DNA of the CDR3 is TGTGCCAGCAGTTTACCGGGACAGGGTTCTCATGGCTATGGCTACACCTTC.

The CDR3 is CASSRLAGGNGETQYF. The DNA of the CDR3 is TGTGCCAGCTCAAGACTAGCGGGAGGGAACGGAGAGACCCAGTACTTC. The chain has TRBV18 and TRBJ2-5, with 14 bases matching TRBD2. This CDR3 has 16 residues. Germline CDR1 and CDR2: KGHSH and LQKENI. V lost 5 bases, J lost 4 bases, and 6 bases stayed unmatched.

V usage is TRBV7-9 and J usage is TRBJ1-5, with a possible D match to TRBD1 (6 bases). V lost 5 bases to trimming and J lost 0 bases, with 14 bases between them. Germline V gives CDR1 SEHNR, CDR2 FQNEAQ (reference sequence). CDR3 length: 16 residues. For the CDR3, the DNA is TGTGCCAGCAGCCCCCTTGGGGGCTTTAGCAATCAGCCCCAGCATTTT. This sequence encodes CASSPLGGFSNQPQHF.

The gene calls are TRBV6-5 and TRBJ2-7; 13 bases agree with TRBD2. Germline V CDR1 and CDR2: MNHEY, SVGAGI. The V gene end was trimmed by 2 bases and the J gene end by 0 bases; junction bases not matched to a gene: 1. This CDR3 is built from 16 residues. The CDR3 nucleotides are TGTGCCAGCAGTTACAGGACTAGCGGGAGCTCCTACGAGCAGTACTTC. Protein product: CASSYRTSGSSYEQYF.

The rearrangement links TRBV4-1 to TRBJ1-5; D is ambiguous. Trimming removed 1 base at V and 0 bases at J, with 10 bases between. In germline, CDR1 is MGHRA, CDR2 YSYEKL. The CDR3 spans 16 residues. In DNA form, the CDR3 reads TGCGCCAGCAGCCAAGTTAGTCCTTATAGCAATCAGCCCCAGCATTTT. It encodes CASSQVSPYSNQPQHF.

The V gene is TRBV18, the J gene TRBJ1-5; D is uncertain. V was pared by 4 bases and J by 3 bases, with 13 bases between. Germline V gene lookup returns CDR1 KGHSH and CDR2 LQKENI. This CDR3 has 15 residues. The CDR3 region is CASSRGREDNQPQHF. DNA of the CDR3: TGTGCCAGCTCACGGGGAAGGGAGGACAATCAGCCCCAGCATTTT. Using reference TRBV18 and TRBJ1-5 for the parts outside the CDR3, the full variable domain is NAGVMQNPRHLVRRRGQEARLRCSPMKGHSHVYWYRQLPEEGLKFMVYLQKENIIDESGMPKERFSAEFPKEGPSILRIQQVVRGDSAAYFCASSRGREDNQPQHFGDGTRLSIL.

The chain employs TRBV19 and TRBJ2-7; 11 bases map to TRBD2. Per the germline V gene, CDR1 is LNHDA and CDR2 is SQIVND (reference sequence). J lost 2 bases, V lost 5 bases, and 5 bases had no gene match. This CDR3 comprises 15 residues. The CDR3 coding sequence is TGTGCCAGTAGTCCGTGGGGACTAGCGGCCTACGAGCAGTACTTC. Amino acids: CASSPWGLAAYEQYF.

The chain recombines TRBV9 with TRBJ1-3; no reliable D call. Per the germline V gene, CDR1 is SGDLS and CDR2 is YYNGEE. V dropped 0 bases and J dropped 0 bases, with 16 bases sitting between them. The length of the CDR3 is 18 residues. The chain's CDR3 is CASSVDRAGAFSGNTIYF. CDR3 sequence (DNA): TGTGCCAGCAGCGTAGACCGAGCAGGCGCCTTCTCTGGAAACACCATATATTTT. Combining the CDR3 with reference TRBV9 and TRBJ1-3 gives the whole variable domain DSGVTQTPKHLITATGQRVTLRCSPRSGDLSVYWYQQSLDQGLQFLIQYYNGEERAKGNILERFSAQQFPDLHSELNLSSLELGDSALYFCASSVDRAGAFSGNTIYFGEGSWLTVV.

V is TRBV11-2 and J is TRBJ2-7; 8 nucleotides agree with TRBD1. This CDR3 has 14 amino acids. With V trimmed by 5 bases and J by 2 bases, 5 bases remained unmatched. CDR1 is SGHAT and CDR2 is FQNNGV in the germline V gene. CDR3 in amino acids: CASSEDRAPYEQYF. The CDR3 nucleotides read TGTGCCAGCAGCGAGGACAGGGCCCCCTACGAGCAGTACTTC.